Below are 28 T cell receptor beta chains sequenced from a single sample in a study of cytomegalovirus exposure and HLA in healthy donors. Both 60 Vbeta primers and 13 Jbeta primers went into the PCR. TCRdb keeps only in-frame clones here, not all; method: immunoSEQ multiplex PCR. The table shows 150,000 or so clones, with 70% to 80% occurring only once. Sequenced sample: PBMCs. The source of these receptors is a man aged 30-40 years in good health and CMV-seropositive.

CDR3 amino acids: CASSLYAVVSREGVDEQYF. CDR3 sequence (DNA): TGTGCCAGCAGCTTATATGCGGTAGTGTCGCGGGAGGGCGTCGACGAGCAGTACTTC. The genes are TRBV7-9 and TRBJ2-7, with 9 nucleotides matching TRBD2. The germline gives CDR1 SEHNR, CDR2 FQNEAQ (reference sequence). CDR3 size: 19 residues. Trimming at V came to 2 bases and at J to 5 bases, leaving 19 bases not matched to a gene.

This clone has just one count. The chain has TRBV28 and TRBJ1-2; D might be TRBD1 (6 bases). CDR1 is MDHEN and CDR2 is SYDVKM in the germline V gene. Between the trimmed V and J ends, which lost 7 bases and 3 bases, there was a span of 18 bases. The CDR3 has 15 residues. The CDR3 DNA is TGTGCCAGCACAATGGTAGGGGGAGATCACTATGGCTACACCTTC. It is translated as CASTMVGGDHYGYTF.

The gene calls are TRBV27 and TRBJ1-2; D not resolved. This CDR3 contains 15 residues. Germline CDR1 MNHEY, CDR2 SMNVEV (reference sequence). Trimming stripped 3 bases from V and 0 bases from J, with 11 bases between. The CDR3, as DNA: TGTGCCAGCAGTTTCCGTCACCTAGCTAACTATGGCTACACCTTC. Protein sequence: CASSFRHLANYGYTF.

This chain links TRBV12-5 with TRBJ1-1; no definite D call. This CDR3 is built from 13 residues. The ends were cut back, 6 bases at V and 0 bases at J, with 8 bases in the middle. The germline V gene encodes CDR1 LGHNT and CDR2 FRNRAP. The CDR3 reads CASGLTLNTEAFF. In DNA, the CDR3 is TGTGCTAGTGGACTTACGCTGAACACTGAAGCTTTCTTT.

CDR3 DNA: TGTGCCAGCAGCTCGCAAGAGACCCAGTACTTC. Amino acid sequence: CASSSQETQYF. This chain uses TRBV5-4 with TRBJ2-5, with unresolved D. Trimming took 3 bases from V and 2 from J, leaving 2 bases between them. The length of the CDR3 is 11 residues. Germline CDR1 and CDR2: SGHNT and YYREEE (reference sequence). Combining the CDR3 with reference TRBV5-4 and TRBJ2-5 gives the whole variable domain ETGVTQSPTHLIKTRGQQVTLRCSSQSGHNTVSWYQQALGQGPQFIFQYYREEENGRGNFPPRFSGLQFPNYSSELNVNALELDDSALYLCASSSQETQYFGPGTRLLVL.

The V and J genes are TRBV14 and TRBJ2-7; D gene uncertain. Looked up from germline, CDR1 is SGHDN and CDR2 is FVKESK. V lost 2 bases to trimming and J lost 6 bases, with 8 bases between them. The CDR3 has 12 residues. CDR3 sequence reads: CASSQRVFEQYF. The CDR3, as DNA: TGTGCCAGCAGCCAACGGGTTTTCGAGCAGTACTTC.

The chain uses TRBV6-5 and TRBJ2-2, with TRBD2 as a possible D gene (5 bases). V lost 4 bases and J 4 bases, leaving 13 bases between the germline ends. This CDR3 contains 15 residues. The germline gives CDR1 MNHEY, CDR2 SVGAGI. CDR3 loop: CASSLALDGTGELFF. The CDR3 DNA follows: TGTGCCAGCAGTTTAGCACTAGACGGCACCGGGGAGCTGTTTTTT.

CDR3: CASSPVGGRESPLHF. DNA of the CDR3: TGTGCCAGCAGCCCCGTGGGGGGGCGGGAGTCACCCCTCCACTTT. This sequence joins TRBV9 and TRBJ1-6; a possible D gene is TRBD1 (6 bases). CDR1 SGDLS and CDR2 YYNGEE come from the germline V gene. V gave up 4 bases and J gave up 10 bases, with 18 bases separating them. CDR3 size: 15 residues.

The chain uses TRBV28 and TRBJ2-1; D is possibly TRBD1 (6 bases). Trimming shortened V by 5 bases and J by 6 bases, and 14 bases separated the two germline ends. Germline assignment: CDR1 MDHEN and CDR2 SYDVKM. The CDR3 totals 14 residues. The CDR3: CASSRRGGSNEQFF. The CDR3 nucleotides are TGTGCCAGCAGTCGCAGGGGTGGGAGCAATGAGCAGTTCTTC.

The chain is built from TRBV11-2 and TRBJ2-3; 8 nucleotides line up with TRBD1. Per germline, CDR1 SGHAT and CDR2 FQNNGV. J lost 6 bases, V lost 1 base, and 9 bases had no gene match. The CDR3 runs 16 residues. CDR3 DNA: TGTGCCAGCAGCTTAGTGTCGTCAGGGGGCCGGGATACGCAGTATTTT. Encoded protein: CASSLVSSGGRDTQYF.

The chain is built from TRBV19 and TRBJ1-2; D is unclear. The CDR3 is made up of 13 amino acids. Germline V gives CDR1 LNHDA, CDR2 SQIVND (reference sequence). Trimming stripped 3 bases from V and 2 bases from J, with 7 bases between. CDR3 region: CASSILENYGYTF. The CDR3 nucleotides are TGTGCCAGTAGTATCTTGGAGAACTATGGCTACACCTTC.

The chain couples TRBV7-9 to TRBJ1-1, with D tentatively TRBD1 (5 bases). Germline V lookup: CDR1 SEHNR, CDR2 FQNEAQ (reference sequence). The V and J ends lost 0 bases and 1 base respectively, with 9 bases between them. The CDR3 loop spans 15 amino acids. CDR3 region: CASSLAITGNTEAFF. The CDR3 coding sequence is TGTGCCAGCAGCTTAGCAATAACAGGGAACACTGAAGCTTTCTTT.

The sample holds a few counts of this clone. This chain joins TRBV5-4 and TRBJ2-3; 11 positions match TRBD1. This CDR3 is 16 amino acids long. Trimming took 5 bases from V and 3 from J; bases not matched to a gene: 8. Germline assignment: CDR1 SGHNT and CDR2 YYREEE (reference sequence). The CDR3 spells CASSPAGTGGTDTQYF. In nucleotides, the CDR3 is TGTGCCAGCAGTCCGGCCGGGACAGGGGGTACAGATACGCAGTATTTT.

This chain connects TRBV28 to TRBJ2-5; TRBD1 aligns across 8 bases. The germline V gene has CDR1 MDHEN and CDR2 SYDVKM. With V trimmed by 4 bases and J by 3 bases, 4 bases remained unmatched. The CDR3 is 14 amino acids. The CDR3 DNA is TGTGCCAGCAGTTCAGGGGGCAAGGAAGAGACCCAGTACTTC. This gives the protein CASSSGGKEETQYF.

The chain joins TRBV27 to TRBJ1-2; D unresolved. Germline CDR1 reads MNHEY; CDR2 reads SMNVEV (reference sequence). The ends were cut back, 3 bases at V and 8 bases at J, with 13 bases in the middle. The CDR3 is made up of 13 amino acids. Here the CDR3 DNA reads TGTGCCAGCAGTTTGAGCGGGCGAGGCGGCTACACCTTC. It codes for CASSLSGRGGYTF.

Only a few counts were recorded for this clone. This rearrangement joins TRBV6-1 to TRBJ2-7; 9 positions match TRBD1. CDR1 and CDR2 from the germline V gene are MNHNS and SASEGT. This CDR3 has 14 residues. Germline trimming cut 5 bases from V and 7 bases from J; bases unmatched to any gene: 9. CDR3 nucleotides: TGTGCCAGCAGTCCCGGGACAGGGTTCGGGGAGCAGTACTTC. Residues: CASSPGTGFGEQYF.

J is TRBJ2-3 and V is TRBV5-1; 10 positions match TRBD2. The length of the CDR3 is 16 residues. V dropped 2 bases and J dropped 0; count of bases not matched to a gene: 3. CDR1 is SGHRS and CDR2 is YFSETQ in the germline V gene. The CDR3: CASSLPSGGSTDTQYF. DNA for the CDR3: TGCGCCAGCAGCTTACCTAGCGGGGGTAGCACAGATACGCAGTATTTT.

The chain links TRBV28 to TRBJ2-5; the D gene is possibly TRBD2 (5 bases). V lost 11 bases to trimming and J lost 5 bases, with 9 bases between them. This CDR3 contains 10 residues. Germline values: CDR1 MDHEN, CDR2 SYDVKM. The CDR3 DNA reads TGTGCCTGCCGGGGTGAGACCCAGTACTTC. Its translation is CACRGETQYF.

The rearrangement joins TRBV5-4 to TRBJ1-6, with a possible D match to TRBD1 (6 bases). Germline V gives CDR1 SGHNT, CDR2 YYREEE (reference sequence). The CDR3 consists of 14 residues. The V end lost 5 bases, the J end lost 6 bases, and 12 bases lay between the germline ends. As DNA, the CDR3 is TGTGCCAGCAGTTCATACAGGGCTAATTCACCCCTCCACTTT. Its translation is CASSSYRANSPLHF.

This rearrangement joins TRBV29-1 to TRBJ2-1, with 7 bases aligning to TRBD2. The V gene end was trimmed by 1 base and the J gene end by 6 bases; junction bases not matched to a gene: 3. CDR1 and CDR2 (germline): SQVTM, ANQGSEA. The CDR3 length is 13 residues. The CDR3 is CSVEAGGGNEQFF. CDR3 bases: TGCAGCGTTGAAGCGGGAGGAGGCAATGAGCAGTTCTTC.

The chain combines TRBV18 with TRBJ2-1; 9 nucleotides match TRBD2. The CDR3 has 15 amino acids. Germline-derived CDR1 and CDR2 are KGHSH and LQKENI. The ends lost 2 bases at V and 7 bases at J; junction bases unmatched: 6. In DNA form, the CDR3 reads TGTGCCAGCTCACCAGCGGCTAGCGGGGTTAATGAGCAGTTCTTC. Encoded protein: CASSPAASGVNEQFF. Looking up the rest from reference TRBV18 and TRBJ2-1 gives the full variable domain: NAGVMQNPRHLVRRRGQEARLRCSPMKGHSHVYWYRQLPEEGLKFMVYLQKENIIDESGMPKERFSAEFPKEGPSILRIQQVVRGDSAAYFCASSPAASGVNEQFFGPGTRLTVL.

The chain uses TRBV19 and TRBJ1-2; D gene uncertain. The V end lost 7 bases, the J end lost 0 bases, and 9 bases lay between the germline ends. This CDR3 has 13 amino acids. The V gene's germline CDR1 is LNHDA and CDR2 SQIVND (reference sequence). CDR3 in amino acids: CASKPKANYGYTF. In DNA form, the CDR3 reads TGTGCCAGTAAGCCGAAAGCTAACTATGGCTACACCTTC.

The chain recombines TRBV28 with TRBJ1-2, with D hard to call. Trimming stripped 4 bases from V and 8 bases from J, with 11 bases between. The CDR3 totals 12 residues. Germline values: CDR1 MDHEN, CDR2 SYDVKM. The CDR3 nucleotides are TGTGCCAGCAGTTCGGGAGTTGGGGGCTACACCTTC. Translated, it gives CASSSGVGGYTF.

The chain employs TRBV14 and TRBJ2-7; 7 bases are a match to TRBD2. V was clipped by 3 bases and J by 0 bases; unmatched bases: 17. Germline V gene lookup returns CDR1 SGHDN and CDR2 FVKESK. This CDR3 has 19 amino acids. The CDR3 protein is CASSQAGVGTIGSSYEQYF. The CDR3 coding sequence is TGTGCCAGCAGCCAGGCGGGAGTAGGGACGATCGGGAGCTCCTACGAGCAGTACTTC.

V gene TRBV7-8 combines with J gene TRBJ1-1, with D perhaps TRBD1 (5 bases). CDR1 and CDR2 (germline): SGHVS, FQNEAQ. This CDR3 contains 14 residues. The V end lost 1 base, the J end lost 5 bases, and 11 bases lay between the germline ends. The DNA of the CDR3 is TGTGCCAGCAGCTTAGGGGCAGGGTGGACTGAAGCTTTCTTT. This translates into CASSLGAGWTEAFF.

The chain combines TRBV4-1 with TRBJ1-5, with D maybe TRBD1 (6 bases). There are 14 residues in the CDR3. Deletions cut 4 bases from V and 2 bases from J, with 9 bases between. Per germline, CDR1 MGHRA and CDR2 YSYEKL. CDR3 in amino acids: CASSPEGGNQPQHF. The DNA of the CDR3 is TGCGCCAGCAGCCCCGAGGGGGGCAATCAGCCCCAGCATTTT.

In this sample, this clone turned up a few times. V usage is TRBV29-1 and J usage is TRBJ1-4, with no clear D. CDR3 length: 13 residues. CDR1 and CDR2 from the germline V gene are SQVTM and ANQGSEA. Trimming shortened V by 4 bases and J by 2 bases, and 8 bases separated the two germline ends. The CDR3 region is CSVGTGTNEKLFF. Here the CDR3 DNA reads TGCAGCGTTGGTACGGGTACTAATGAAAAACTGTTTTTT.

V gene TRBV4-1 combines with J gene TRBJ2-2; 15 bases are shared with TRBD2. Unmatched junction bases numbered 8, after V lost 8 bases and J lost 1 base. Germline V lookup: CDR1 MGHRA, CDR2 YSYEKL. The CDR3 sequence is 18 residues long. CDR3 in DNA: TGCGCCAGCCGGGGGCGGACTAGCGGGGGGGGGAACACCGGGGAGCTGTTTTTT. Residues: CASRGRTSGGGNTGELFF.